Listed below are T cell receptor beta chains from one sample, sequenced in a study of blood T cell repertoires in COVID-19. Method: immunoSEQ multiplex PCR; TCRdb's copy keeps in-frame clones and lacks some. The table has under 300,000 clones, about 80% seen once. The sample taken for sequencing was peripheral blood. The receptors derive from an elderly woman with acute or convalescent COVID-19. Both conserved end residues are part of each CDR3. Each record gives: V gene, J gene, CDR3 protein.

V: TRBV5-1; J: TRBJ1-2; CDR3: CASQQGTGTYGYTF
V: TRBV4-3; J: TRBJ1-2; CDR3: CASSQDPGPYGYTF
V: TRBV4-1; J: TRBJ1-6; CDR3: CASSQGQANSPLHF
V: TRBV19; J: TRBJ1-1; CDR3: CASSKQGLGTEAFF
V: TRBV5-4; J: TRBJ2-7; CDR3: CASSPDRGSSYEQYF
V: TRBV4-1; J: TRBJ2-5; CDR3: CASSQDSTQAETQYF
V: TRBV5-4; J: TRBJ2-5; CDR3: CASSLALVQETQYF
V: TRBV3-1/TRBV3-2; J: TRBJ1-2; CDR3: CASSPLGGGYTF
V: TRBV13; J: TRBJ2-2; CDR3: CASSERGDTGELFF
V: TRBV6-1; J: TRBJ1-4; CDR3: CASSEMGGREKLFF
V: TRBV6-2/TRBV6-3; J: TRBJ2-5; CDR3: CASSYKAGAAETQYF
V: TRBV19; J: TRBJ1-1; CDR3: CASSQGLRTEAFF
V: TRBV5-1; J: TRBJ1-4; CDR3: CASSETGPIEKLFF
V: TRBV2; J: TRBJ1-5; CDR3: CASSEWEALNQPQHF